The subject of this entry is one T cell receptor beta chain. This clone was detected once. The antigen this receptor binds is unknown. Qualities for individual bases were not recorded, and no much larger clone is one base off. The data were taken from a study of T cell responses to AZD1222 COVID-19 vaccine (dated by TCRdb to the early 2020s). Broadly, across the study: TCR sequencing covered about 230 trial participants: nearly 210 given two doses of AZD1222 and around 25 given two doses of MenACWY control vaccine. Trial participants were enrolled by age into 18-55, 56-69 and 70-plus year subgroups, with approximately 150, 28 and 58 TCR-sequenced participants respectively. The research as a whole found: CD4 TCRs associated with the vaccine covered the entire spike protein, and the dominant responses were in regions 160-218 and 743-854. The 56-69-year group was small, and its depth increase did not reach significance, likely because of low power. Because no day 14 peak-response samples were available, repertoires were characterized only after the peak T cell response. Most participants were white British and females outnumbered males, and the authors suggested that clonal diversity may have been underestimated. Conclusions about previously exposed vaccinees are limited because only a handful of AZD1222 recipients were SARS-CoV-2 seropositive at baseline. After two AZD1222 doses, spike-specific TCR breadth and depth were significantly higher than at day 0 and than in MenACWY recipients. Nearly half of unique spike-specific TCRs reportedly recognized epitopes outside regions mutated in the B.1.351 and B.1.1.7 variants.

The CDR3 regions of human TCRbeta chains were subjected to immunosequencing. The authors' pipeline ran thus. Repertoire TCRs were matched against a reference library of SARS-CoV-2-specific TCRs generated with the MIRA antigen-specificity platform. Breadth meant the fraction of unique TCRs that were SARS-CoV-2-associated, whereas depth meant the fraction of total T cells that were SARS-CoV-2-associated. Using the MIRA data, each spike-specific TCR was mapped to the spike region that the TCR reacts to and placed in a CD4 or CD8 class. Log10-transformed breadth and depth values were compared by one-way ANOVA with Sidak's multiple comparisons tests. Sourced from immuneACCESS, this table was stored by TCRdb with only in-frame sequences that have V and J called. A share of the clones is absent; for the studies checked, an unresolved V gene accounts for under half, and the remainder has no known explanation. That table furnishes V, J and clone size, whereas the DNA furnished D and trimming. The sample data list approximately 77,000 clones, and 92% of these were observed just once. Together, the top ten hold approximately 6.6% of the sample.

The germline V gene (reference sequence) specifies LGHDT as CDR1 and YNNKEL as CDR2. V is reduced by 5 bases and J by 0 bases, leaving a spacing of 13 bases between them. The CDR3 measures 15 amino acids from cysteine to phenylalanine. Of all the DNA, just the CDR3 is kept, 45 bases in frame from base 1. The sample's time point label, decoded: baseline before first vaccination. The treatment or condition label for this specimen denotes: meningococcal conjugate vaccine given as trial control. Vaccinee samples came from UK trials COV001 and COV002, including a single-blind randomized controlled phase 2/3 trial of AZD1222 (ChAdOx1 nCoV-19) in healthy adults. Trial participant PBMC samples were collected at day 0 and day 28 after the second dose for TCRbeta chain sequencing.

This chain joins TRBV3-1 (or the pseudogene TRBV3-2) to TRBJ2-5; the D region may be TRBD1 or TRBD2, each matching 5 bases equally. Sequencing used peripheral blood, obtained on day 0 of MenACWY control vaccination. The TCR sequence derives from an adult in good health. The CDR3: CASSSNWGYQETQYF. In nucleotide form, the sequence is TGTGCCAGCAGCTCAAATTGGGGGTACCAAGAGACCCAGTACTTC.